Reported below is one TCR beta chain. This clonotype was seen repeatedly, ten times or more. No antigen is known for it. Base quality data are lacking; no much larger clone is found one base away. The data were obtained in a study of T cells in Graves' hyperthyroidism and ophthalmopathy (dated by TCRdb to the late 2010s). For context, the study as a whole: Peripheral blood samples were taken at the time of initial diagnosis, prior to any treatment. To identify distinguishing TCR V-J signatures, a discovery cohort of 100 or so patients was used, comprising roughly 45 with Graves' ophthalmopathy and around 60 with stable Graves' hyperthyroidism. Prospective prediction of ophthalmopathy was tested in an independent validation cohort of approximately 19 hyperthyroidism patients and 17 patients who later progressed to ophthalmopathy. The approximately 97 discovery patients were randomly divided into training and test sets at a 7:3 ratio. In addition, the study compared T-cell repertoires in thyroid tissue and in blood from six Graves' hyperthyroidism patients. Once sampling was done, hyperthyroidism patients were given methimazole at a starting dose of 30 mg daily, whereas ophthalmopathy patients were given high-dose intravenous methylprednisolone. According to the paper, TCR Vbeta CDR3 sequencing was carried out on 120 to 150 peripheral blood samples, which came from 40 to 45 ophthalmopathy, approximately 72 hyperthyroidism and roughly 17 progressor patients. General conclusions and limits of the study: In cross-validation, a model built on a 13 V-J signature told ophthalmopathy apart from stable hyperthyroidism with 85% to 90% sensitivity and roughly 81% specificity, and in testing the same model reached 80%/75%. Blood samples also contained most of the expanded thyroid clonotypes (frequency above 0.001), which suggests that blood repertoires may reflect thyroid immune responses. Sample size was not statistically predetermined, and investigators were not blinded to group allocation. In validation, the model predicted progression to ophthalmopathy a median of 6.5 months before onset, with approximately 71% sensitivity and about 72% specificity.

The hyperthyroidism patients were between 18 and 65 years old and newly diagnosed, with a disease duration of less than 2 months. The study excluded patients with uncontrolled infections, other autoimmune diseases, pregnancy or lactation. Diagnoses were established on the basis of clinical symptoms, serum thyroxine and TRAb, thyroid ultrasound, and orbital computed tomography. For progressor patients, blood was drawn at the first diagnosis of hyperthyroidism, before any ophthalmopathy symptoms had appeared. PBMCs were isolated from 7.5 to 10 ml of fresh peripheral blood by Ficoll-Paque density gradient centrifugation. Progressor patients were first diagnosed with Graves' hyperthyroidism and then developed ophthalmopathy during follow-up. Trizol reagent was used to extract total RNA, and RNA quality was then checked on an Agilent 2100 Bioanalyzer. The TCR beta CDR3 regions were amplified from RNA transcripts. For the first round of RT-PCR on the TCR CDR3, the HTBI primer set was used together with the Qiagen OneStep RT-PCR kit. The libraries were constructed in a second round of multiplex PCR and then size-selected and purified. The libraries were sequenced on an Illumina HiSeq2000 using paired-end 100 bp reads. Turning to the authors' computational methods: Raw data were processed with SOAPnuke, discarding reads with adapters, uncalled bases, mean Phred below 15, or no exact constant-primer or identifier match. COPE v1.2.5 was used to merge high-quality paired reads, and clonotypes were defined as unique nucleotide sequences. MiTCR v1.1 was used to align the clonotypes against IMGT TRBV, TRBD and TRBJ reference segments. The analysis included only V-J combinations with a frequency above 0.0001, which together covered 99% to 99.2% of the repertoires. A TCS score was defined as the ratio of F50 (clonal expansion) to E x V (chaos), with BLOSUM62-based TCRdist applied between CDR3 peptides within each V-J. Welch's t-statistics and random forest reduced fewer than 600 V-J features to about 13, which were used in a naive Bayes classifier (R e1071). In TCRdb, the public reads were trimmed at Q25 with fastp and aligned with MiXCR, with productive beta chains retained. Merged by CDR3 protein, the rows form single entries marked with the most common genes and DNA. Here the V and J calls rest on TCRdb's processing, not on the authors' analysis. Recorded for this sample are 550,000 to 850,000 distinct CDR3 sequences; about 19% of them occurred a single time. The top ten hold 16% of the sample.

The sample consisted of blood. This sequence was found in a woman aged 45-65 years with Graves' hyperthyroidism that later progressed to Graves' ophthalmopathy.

In nucleotide form, the sequence is TGTGCCAGCAGTTTGGGGACAGGGGCCCTCGGGCAGTACTTC. It codes for CASSLGTGALGQYF. The chain is made from TRBV12-3 or TRBV12-4 and TRBJ2-7; TRBD1 aligns with 10 central bases. The CDR3 covers 14 residues, taking in both the cysteine and the phenylalanine. Kept here is only the CDR3 DNA, which spans 42 bases and is read in frame from base 1. The germline V end is reduced by 3 bases and the J end by 9 bases; junction bases left unmatched: 8.